The 15 T cell receptor beta chains given below trace back to one sample, sequenced in a study of shared clonotypes between healthy human individuals. The assay was immunoSEQ multiplex PCR, and TCRdb's table has in-frame clones only and misses some. Of around 1.9 million clones in the sample, 93% are singletons; the top ten hold around 1.8%. CD45RO-negative, CCR7-selected cells formed the naive CD8 fraction, which excluded terminally differentiated effector memory CD45RA+ cells. Sequenced input: naive CD8+ T cells from PBMCs. The receptors here all came from a man aged 18 to 35 in good health. Some clones in this sample may be carry-over from other donors' samples.

V gene TRBV4-1 combines with J gene TRBJ2-7; a weak D match, TRBD2 (6 bases). This CDR3 is 15 amino acids long. CDR1 and CDR2 (germline): MGHRA, YSYEKL. V was pared by 0 bases and J by 7 bases, with 16 bases between. CDR3 protein: CASSQDGGGGTEQYF. DNA for the CDR3: TGCGCCAGCAGCCAAGACGGTGGTGGAGGGACGGAGCAGTACTTC.

The V and J genes are TRBV6-5 and TRBJ1-1; D unresolved. Germline CDR1 is MNHEY and CDR2 is SVGAGI. This CDR3 region has 11 residues. V was pared by 2 bases and J by 8 bases, with 6 bases between. The CDR3 bases are TGTGCCAGCAGTTACGGGCGGGAAGCTTTCTTT. Its translation: CASSYGREAFF.

The chain couples TRBV9 to TRBJ2-1; 8 positions match TRBD2. From germline, CDR1 is SGDLS and CDR2 YYNGEE. V shed 2 bases and J 0 bases; nucleotides not matched to a gene: 10. This CDR3 spans 18 amino acids. The CDR3 region has the DNA TGTGCCAGCAGCGTGGAGCGGGAGCGCTCCAGCTCCTACAATGAGCAGTTCTTC. It yields the protein CASSVERERSSSYNEQFF.

The gene calls are TRBV18 and TRBJ1-2; D may be TRBD1 (6 bases). Germline V gene data show CDR1 as KGHSH and CDR2 as LQKENI. The germline V and J ends were trimmed by 3 bases and 3 bases, with 20 bases remaining between them. The CDR3 consists of 17 residues. This CDR3 is CASSPIVEGVVHYGYTF. The CDR3 DNA follows: TGTGCCAGCTCACCCATCGTGGAGGGGGTAGTTCACTATGGCTACACCTTC.

The J gene is TRBJ1-1, the V gene TRBV7-6; D is perhaps TRBD1 (6 bases). The CDR3 sequence is 16 residues long. Germline CDR1 is SGHVS and CDR2 is FNYEAQ. Trimming took off 2 bases at V and 0 bases at J, with 13 bases between the two ends. This CDR3 reads CASSLQGRVLNTEAFF. CDR3 bases: TGTGCCAGCAGCTTACAGGGGAGGGTCCTGAACACTGAAGCTTTCTTT.

V and J are TRBV6-1 and TRBJ2-1, with 8 positions matching TRBD2. The CDR3 loop spans 13 amino acids. CDR1 MNHNS and CDR2 SASEGT come from the germline V gene. V shed 4 bases, J shed 8 bases, and the junction held 4 bases outside the gene matches. This CDR3 reads CASSGLAGHEQFF. Written as DNA, the CDR3 is TGTGCCAGCAGTGGGTTAGCGGGGCATGAGCAGTTCTTC.

This clone was seen only once. J is TRBJ1-1 and V is TRBV29-1, with unresolved D. Trimming took 5 bases from V and 1 from J, leaving 14 bases between them. Germline loops: CDR1 SQVTM, CDR2 ANQGSEA. The CDR3 loop spans 14 amino acids. This CDR3 is CSVLVSNPNTEAFF. The CDR3 DNA reads as TGCAGCGTTTTGGTTTCAAATCCGAACACTGAAGCTTTCTTT.

The CDR3 reads CSVEKGTGVEYF. DNA of the CDR3: TGCAGCGTCGAGAAAGGGACAGGGGTTGAGTACTTC. V is TRBV29-1 and J is TRBJ2-7; 10 nucleotides line up with TRBD1. J lost 11 bases, V lost 6 bases, and 10 bases had no gene match. CDR1 is SQVTM, CDR2 ANQGSEA, per germline. CDR3 size: 12 residues.

The CDR3 nucleotides are TGTGCCAGCAGCCAAGGGGGCGTTGGGAATGAGCAGTTCTTC. Translating gives CASSQGGVGNEQFF. V and J are TRBV4-2 and TRBJ2-1; D may be TRBD1 (5 bases). V was pared by 1 base and J by 7 bases, with 11 bases between. CDR1 LGHNA and CDR2 YNFKEQ come from the germline V gene. This CDR3 is 14 amino acids long.

This clone was picked up one time. This sequence joins TRBV7-6 and TRBJ2-2; no clear D. From germline, CDR1 is SGHVS and CDR2 FNYEAQ. V gave up 3 bases and J gave up 5 bases, with 10 bases separating them. CDR3 length: 14 residues. The CDR3 DNA is TGTGCCAGCAGCTTCGGGCACGGGACCGGGGAGCTGTTTTTT. Amino acids: CASSFGHGTGELFF.

This chain links TRBV7-9 with TRBJ1-2; 9 bases agree with TRBD1. V shed 5 bases and J 7 bases; nucleotides not matched to a gene: 8. This CDR3 contains 14 residues. Per germline, CDR1 SEHNR and CDR2 FQNEAQ (reference sequence). The CDR3 DNA sequence: TGTGCCAGCAGCCTAGACAGGGGGATTTTTGGCTACACCTTC. This sequence encodes CASSLDRGIFGYTF.

This chain uses TRBV10-3 with TRBJ1-2; 7 positions match TRBD1. The ends lost 2 bases at V and 0 bases at J; junction bases unmatched: 12. Germline V CDR1 and CDR2: ENHRY, SYGVKD. This CDR3 has 18 amino acids. The CDR3 sequence: CAISEPKMDRTANYGYTF. DNA of the CDR3: TGTGCCATCAGTGAGCCAAAGATGGACAGGACCGCTAACTATGGCTACACCTTC.

The J gene is TRBJ1-2, the V gene TRBV7-3; a possible D gene is TRBD1 (5 bases). This CDR3 contains 15 residues. CDR1 is SGHTA and CDR2 is FQGTGA in the germline V gene. The V end was cut by 5 bases, the J end by 9 bases, with 22 bases between. This CDR3 reads CASSQVPGTVFSYTF. The CDR3 DNA follows: TGTGCCAGCAGCCAAGTACCGGGGACCGTCTTTAGCTACACCTTC.

The V and J genes are TRBV7-9 and TRBJ2-7; 7 bases fit TRBD1. Losses at the gene ends were 5 bases for V and 5 bases for J; bases not matched to a gene: 6. The CDR3 extends over 13 amino acids. Germline loops: CDR1 SEHNR, CDR2 FQNEAQ (reference sequence). The CDR3 loop is CASSASGQNEQYF. Here the CDR3 DNA reads TGTGCCAGCAGCGCCTCGGGACAGAACGAGCAGTACTTC.

The chain's CDR3 is CASTRKGEQYF. The DNA for the CDR3 is TGTGCCAGCACACGCAAGGGCGAGCAGTACTTC. The chain employs TRBV11-2 and TRBJ2-7; unclear D gene. The CDR3 extends over 11 amino acids. With 7 bases removed from V and 6 bases from J, the gap between germline ends came to 10 bases. Germline V gives CDR1 SGHAT, CDR2 FQNNGV.